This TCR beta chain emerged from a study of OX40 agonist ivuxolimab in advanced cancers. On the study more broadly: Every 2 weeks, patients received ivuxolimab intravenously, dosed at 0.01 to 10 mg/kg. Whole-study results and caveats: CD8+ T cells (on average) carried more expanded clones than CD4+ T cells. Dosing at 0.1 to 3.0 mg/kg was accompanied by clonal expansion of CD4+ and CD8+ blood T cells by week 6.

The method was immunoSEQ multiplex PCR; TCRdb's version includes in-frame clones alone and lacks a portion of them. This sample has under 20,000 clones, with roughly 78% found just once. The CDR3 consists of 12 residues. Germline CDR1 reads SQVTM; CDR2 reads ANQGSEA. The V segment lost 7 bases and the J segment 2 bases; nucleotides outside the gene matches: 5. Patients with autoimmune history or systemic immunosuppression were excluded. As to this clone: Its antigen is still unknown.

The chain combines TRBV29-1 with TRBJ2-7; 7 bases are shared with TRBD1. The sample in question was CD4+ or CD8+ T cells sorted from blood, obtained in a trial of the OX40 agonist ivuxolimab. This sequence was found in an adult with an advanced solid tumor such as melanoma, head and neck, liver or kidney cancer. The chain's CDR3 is CSGTTGPYEQYF. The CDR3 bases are TGCAGCGGGACGACAGGGCCCTACGAGCAGTACTTC.